Listed here are 23 T cell receptor beta chains from one sample, sequenced in a study of T cell repertoires in ileal Crohn's disease. Clones were read by immunoSEQ multiplex PCR, and TCRdb kept only the in-frame ones, dropping some. The sample has 15,000 or so clones; about three quarters are singletons. Time point in this sample: neoterminal ileum biopsy at postoperative endoscopy, about 6 months after surgery. Sequencing was performed on ileal tissue. The receptor set was obtained from an adult with Crohn's disease.

The chain has TRBV6-1 and TRBJ2-3; perhaps TRBD1 as D (5 bases). The CDR3 length is 16 residues. Per germline, CDR1 MNHNS and CDR2 SASEGT. V was trimmed by 2 bases and J by 5 bases, leaving 17 bases between them. CDR3 bases: TGTGCCAGCAGTGAAAGGCTGGGGCCGCGCGGAGATACGCAGTATTTT. Translated, it gives CASSERLGPRGDTQYF.

CDR3: CASSQEVRGARGYTF. Here the CDR3 DNA reads TGCGCCAGCAGCCAAGAGGTCAGGGGGGCGCGGGGCTACACCTTC. The chain combines TRBV4-3 with TRBJ1-2; 7 bases are shared with TRBD1. Trimming took 0 bases from V and 8 from J; bases not matched to a gene: 9. The germline CDR1 and CDR2 sequences are LGHNA and YSLEER. This CDR3 region has 15 residues.

The rearrangement uses TRBV12-2 and TRBJ1-4. TRBV12-2 is a documented pseudogene. The CDR3 has 18 amino acids. The CDR3 region is CASRLWGGIGSTNEKLFF. The CDR3 DNA sequence: TGTGCAAGTCGCCTTTGGGGGGGGATCGGTTCAACTAATGAAAAACTGTTTTTT.

This chain connects TRBV6-1 to TRBJ2-1; 9 bases map to TRBD2. The length of the CDR3 is 16 residues. V trimming: 2 bases; J trimming: 5 bases; junction bases outside the gene matches: 7. Per the germline V gene, CDR1 is MNHNS and CDR2 is SASEGT. CDR3 loop: CASSETLLAGNNEQFF. The CDR3 DNA reads TGTGCCAGCAGTGAAACTCTCCTAGCGGGGAACAATGAGCAGTTCTTC.

The V gene is TRBV7-3, the J gene TRBJ2-1; D may be TRBD1 (5 bases). Germline V gene lookup returns CDR1 SGHTA and CDR2 FQGTGA. The CDR3 spans 13 residues. Between the trimmed V and J ends, which lost 5 bases and 9 bases, there was a span of 14 bases. This chain's CDR3 is CASSSRVTAEQFF. In DNA, the CDR3 is TGTGCCAGCAGCAGCAGGGTAACGGCTGAGCAGTTCTTC.

The V call is TRBV29-1, the J call TRBJ2-5; a weak D match, TRBD1 (6 bases). The CDR3 has 12 amino acids. Germline loops: CDR1 SQVTM, CDR2 ANQGSEA. V was clipped by 7 bases and J by 2 bases, with 11 bases between them. The CDR3 DNA is TGCAGCGCCGGACAGTTGCAAGAGACCCAGTACTTC. Translating it yields CSAGQLQETQYF.

The table lists this clone with a count of one. J is TRBJ2-2 and V is TRBV9; 12 nucleotides line up with TRBD2. With V trimmed by 0 bases and J by 5 bases, 8 bases remained unmatched. This CDR3 has 18 amino acids. Germline CDR1 reads SGDLS; CDR2 reads YYNGEE. The CDR3 loop is CASSVGVGTSGFTGELFF. The CDR3 DNA is TGTGCCAGCAGCGTAGGGGTGGGGACTAGCGGGTTTACCGGGGAGCTGTTTTTT.

The chain combines TRBV28 with TRBJ1-5, with D possibly TRBD1 on 6 matching bases. V was clipped by 4 bases and J by 0 bases, with 10 bases between them. This CDR3 is built from 15 residues. Germline V gene lookup returns CDR1 MDHEN and CDR2 SYDVKM. In DNA, the CDR3 is TGTGCCAGCAGTTCGGACAGCATTAGCAATCAGCCCCAGCATTTT. The encoded protein is CASSSDSISNQPQHF. Variable domain in full (rest from reference TRBV28 and TRBJ1-5): DVKVTQSSRYLVKRTGEKVFLECVQDMDHENMFWYRQDPGLGLRLIYFSYDVKMKEKGDIPEGYSVSREKKERFSLILESASTNQTSMYLCASSSDSISNQPQHFGDGTRLSIL.

This chain uses TRBV11-2 with TRBJ2-1, with no clear D. The germline V gene has CDR1 SGHAT and CDR2 FQNNGV. The CDR3 runs to 15 residues. V lost 6 bases to trimming and J lost 0 bases, with 12 bases between them. This CDR3 reads CASSSSMTSYNEQFF. CDR3 nucleotides: TGTGCCAGCAGTTCCTCAATGACCTCCTACAATGAGCAGTTCTTC.

In DNA, the CDR3 is TGTGCCAGCAGACCCGGGGTTAGCTCTGGGGCCAACGTCCTGACTTTC. Translating it yields CASRPGVSSGANVLTF. This chain joins TRBV7-9 and TRBJ2-6, with a weak D call TRBD2 (5 bases). V lost 6 bases, J lost 0 bases, and 12 bases lay in between. CDR1 SEHNR and CDR2 FQNEAQ come from the germline V gene (reference sequence). The CDR3 is 16 amino acids.

The chain uses TRBV6-7 and TRBJ1-5; 11 bases agree with TRBD1. Being an ORF, TRBV6-7 has a function that is uncertain. V lost 4 bases to trimming and J lost 3 bases; unmatched junction nucleotides: 8. The CDR3 runs 17 residues. The CDR3 coding sequence is TGTGCCAGCAGTTCCCCCGGACAGGGGGCCTCCAATCAGCCCCAGCATTTT. Its translation is CASSSPGQGASNQPQHF.

The rearrangement links TRBV6-5 to TRBJ2-3, with a weak D call TRBD1 (5 bases). Germline CDR1 MNHEY, CDR2 SVGAGI. V dropped 5 bases and J dropped 8 bases, with 14 bases sitting between them. The CDR3 loop spans 13 amino acids. Here the CDR3 DNA reads TGTGCCAGCAGTCCATCCTCCCAGGGTACGCAGTATTTT. Its translation is CASSPSSQGTQYF.

The gene calls are TRBV11-3 and TRBJ2-3, with a possible D match to TRBD2 (6 bases). The CDR3 is 14 amino acids. Trimming cost V 3 bases and J 1 base, with 8 bases left between them. Germline V gene lookup returns CDR1 SGHNT and CDR2 YENEEA. The CDR3 is CASSFGGGTDTQYF. As DNA, the CDR3 is TGTGCCAGCAGCTTCGGGGGTGGCACAGATACGCAGTATTTT.

This chain joins TRBV18 and TRBJ2-3, with 10 bases aligning to TRBD1. The J segment lost 3 bases and the V segment lost 3 bases, leaving 6 bases of the junction unmatched. The V gene's germline CDR1 is KGHSH and CDR2 LQKENI. The CDR3 has 16 amino acids. CDR3 protein: CASSPRDRGGTDTQYF. The CDR3 DNA reads TGTGCCAGCTCACCGAGGGACAGGGGAGGGACAGATACGCAGTATTTT. Full variable domain (missing parts from reference TRBV18 and TRBJ2-3): NAGVMQNPRHLVRRRGQEARLRCSPMKGHSHVYWYRQLPEEGLKFMVYLQKENIIDESGMPKERFSAEFPKEGPSILRIQQVVRGDSAAYFCASSPRDRGGTDTQYFGPGTRLTVL.

In its sample, this clone was seen a few times. V gene TRBV9 combines with J gene TRBJ2-3; 7 nucleotides match TRBD1. This CDR3 region has 12 residues. The V segment lost 2 bases and the J segment 8 bases; nucleotides outside the gene matches: 2. CDR1 is SGDLS, CDR2 YYNGEE, per germline. CDR3 coding DNA: TGTGCCAGCAGCGTCAACAGGGGTACGCAGTATTTT. This codes for CASSVNRGTQYF.

Note on this clone: Since no conserved phenylalanine or tryptophan closes the CDR3, a read error is the likely cause. V and J are TRBV27 and TRBJ2-4; weak D call: TRBD1 (6 bases). The ends were cut back, 5 bases at V and 0 bases at J, with 8 bases in the middle. CDR1 is MNHEY and CDR2 is SMNVEV in the germline V gene (reference sequence). There are 14 residues in the CDR3. CDR3 nucleotides: TGTGCCAGCAGTGTAGGGGGAGCCAAAAACATTCAGTACCTC. It codes for CASSVGGAKNIQYL.

This rearrangement joins TRBV6-5 to TRBJ2-1; tentatively, D is TRBD1 or TRBD2 (6 bases each). The CDR3 consists of 16 residues. The germline CDR1 and CDR2 sequences are MNHEY and SVGAGI. Between the trimmed V and J ends, which lost 4 bases and 6 bases, there was a span of 19 bases. This CDR3 reads CASSFYGTQGPNEQFF. In DNA form, the CDR3 reads TGTGCCAGCAGTTTCTACGGGACTCAGGGGCCCAATGAGCAGTTCTTC.

This clone was recorded once. This chain links TRBV27 with TRBJ2-7; 7 nucleotides match TRBD1. Germline CDR1 and CDR2: MNHEY and SMNVEV (reference sequence). The CDR3 loop spans 14 amino acids. The ends lost 5 bases at V and 2 bases at J; junction bases unmatched: 6. The CDR3 protein is CASSTQGPTYEQYF. The DNA of the CDR3 is TGTGCCAGCAGTACACAGGGGCCAACCTACGAGCAGTACTTC.

CDR3 sequence: CASSPRTVVGYGYTF. DNA of the CDR3: TGCGCCAGCAGCCCACGGACAGTTGTCGGCTATGGCTACACCTTC. This chain connects TRBV4-3 to TRBJ1-2; the D gene is possibly TRBD1 (6 bases). The germline V and J ends were trimmed by 4 bases and 4 bases, with 16 bases remaining between them. The CDR3 has 15 amino acids. The germline V gene has CDR1 LGHNA and CDR2 YSLEER.

The chain has TRBV7-7 and TRBJ2-6; D is unresolved. The CDR3 runs to 14 residues. V lost 5 bases, J lost 12 bases, and 17 bases lay in between. Germline V gives CDR1 SSHAT, CDR2 FNYEAQ (reference sequence). The CDR3 protein is CASSPDMIDPVLTF. The CDR3 DNA is TGTGCCAGCAGCCCAGACATGATTGACCCCGTCCTGACTTTC.

CDR3 in amino acids: CATSREMQNGEQFF. In nucleotides, the CDR3 is TGTGCCACCAGCAGAGAGATGCAGAACGGGGAGCAGTTCTTC. The genes are TRBV15 and TRBJ2-1; D call uncertain. CDR3 length: 14 amino acids. In germline, CDR1 is LNHNV, CDR2 YYDKDF (reference sequence). V dropped 0 bases and J dropped 10 bases, with 13 bases sitting between them.

The J gene is TRBJ1-6, the V gene TRBV11-2, with 7 bases fitting TRBD1. V was clipped by 5 bases and J by 10 bases; unmatched bases: 11. From germline, CDR1 is SGHAT and CDR2 FQNNGV. The CDR3 covers 15 residues. The CDR3 sequence: CASSPGDREMSPLHF. The CDR3 bases are TGTGCCAGCAGCCCAGGCGACAGGGAGATGTCACCCCTCCACTTT.

Only a few counts were recorded for this clone. The chain uses TRBV4-2 and TRBJ2-7, with 8 bases aligning to TRBD2. CDR1 LGHNA and CDR2 YNFKEQ come from the germline V gene. J was trimmed by 1 base and V by 3 bases; bases with no gene match: 2. This CDR3 is 14 amino acids long. CDR3 in amino acids: CASSHGGGSYEQYF. Here the CDR3 DNA reads TGTGCCAGCAGCCACGGGGGGGGATCCTACGAGCAGTACTTC.